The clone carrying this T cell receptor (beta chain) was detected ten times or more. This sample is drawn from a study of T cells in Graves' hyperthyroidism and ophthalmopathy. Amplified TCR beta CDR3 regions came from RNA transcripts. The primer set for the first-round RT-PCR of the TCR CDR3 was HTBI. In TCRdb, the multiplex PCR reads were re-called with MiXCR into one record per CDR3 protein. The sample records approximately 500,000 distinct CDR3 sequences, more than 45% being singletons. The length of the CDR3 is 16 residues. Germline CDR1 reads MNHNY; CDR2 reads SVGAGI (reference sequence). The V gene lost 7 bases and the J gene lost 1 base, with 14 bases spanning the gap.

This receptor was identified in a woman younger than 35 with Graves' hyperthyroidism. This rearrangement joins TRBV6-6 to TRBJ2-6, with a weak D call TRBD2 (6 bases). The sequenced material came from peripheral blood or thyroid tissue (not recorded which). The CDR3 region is CASMDVGGSGANVLTF. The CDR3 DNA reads TGTGCCAGCATGGACGTCGGGGGATCTGGGGCCAACGTCCTGACTTTC.